These 27 T cell receptor beta chains were sequenced from one sample in a study of Ad26.COV2.S vaccination and SARS-CoV-2 variants. The treatment denotes: 19 received Ad26.COV2.S at low or high dose, single or two shots; roughly five received placebo; per-sample allocation not given. Sampling happened 63 days after the first vaccine or placebo injection. Only in-frame clones appear in the TCRdb table, and some are missing; sequencing was by immunoSEQ multiplex PCR. The repertoire holds 380,000 or so clones, with around 90% as singletons. Sequenced here: peripheral blood, sampled in a trial of Ad26.COV2.S vaccine versus placebo. These receptors all stem from a person aged 18-65 years who received the Ad26.COV2.S COVID-19 vaccine or a placebo.

A note on this clone: The sample has other DNA sequences that encode this CDR3 too. This chain joins TRBV9 and TRBJ2-1; tentative D call: TRBD2 (5 bases). V was cut by 0 bases and J by 3 bases, with 10 bases left in between. Germline V gene lookup returns CDR1 SGDLS and CDR2 YYNGEE. CDR3 length: 15 residues. In DNA, the CDR3 is TGTGCCAGCAGCGTAGTAGGTGGGAGCTACAATGAGCAGTTCTTC. It encodes CASSVVGGSYNEQFF.

The gene calls are TRBV6-1 and TRBJ1-2; TRBD1 is a possible D gene (6 bases). The CDR3 extends over 12 amino acids. Per the germline V gene, CDR1 is MNHNS and CDR2 is SASEGT. Trimming took 2 bases from V and 7 from J, leaving 8 bases between them. CDR3 bases: TGTGCCAGCAGTGAAATCAGGGGTGGCTACACCTTC. It yields the protein CASSEIRGGYTF.

This clone appeared once. The J gene is TRBJ1-4, the V gene TRBV4-3; tentative D call: TRBD1 (5 bases). From germline, CDR1 is LGHNA and CDR2 YSLEER. The CDR3 has 15 residues. V lost 0 bases and J 6 bases, leaving 11 bases between the germline ends. This chain's CDR3 is CASSQDRVGHEKLFF. Here the CDR3 DNA reads TGCGCCAGCAGCCAAGACAGGGTGGGGCATGAAAAACTGTTTTTT.

This clone was counted a single time. This chain links TRBV6-2 or TRBV6-3 with TRBJ1-1, with no clear D. Trimming stripped 2 bases from V and 3 bases from J, with 7 bases between. This CDR3 has 13 residues. Germline CDR1 MNHEY, CDR2 SVGEGT. As DNA, the CDR3 is TGTGCCAGCAGTTACAATGCCTACACTGAAGCTTTCTTT. This sequence encodes CASSYNAYTEAFF.

The genes are TRBV5-1 and TRBJ1-5; D remains unclear. The CDR3 sequence is 14 residues long. The germline V and J ends were trimmed by 3 bases and 7 bases, with 14 bases remaining between them. CDR1 and CDR2 (germline): SGHRS, YFSETQ. CDR3 loop: CASSSRPGYQPQHF. The CDR3 nucleotides are TGCGCCAGCAGCTCTAGGCCGGGTTACCAGCCCCAGCATTTT.

The chain uses TRBV19 and TRBJ2-4; perhaps TRBD2 as D (6 bases). V was cut by 3 bases and J by 6 bases, with 12 bases left in between. The CDR3 has 14 amino acids. Germline V gene data show CDR1 as LNHDA and CDR2 as SQIVND (reference sequence). The CDR3 spells CASSITRDGNIQYF. Here the CDR3 DNA reads TGTGCCAGTAGTATCACGCGGGACGGAAACATTCAGTACTTC.

This rearrangement joins TRBV19 to TRBJ2-7; 7 bases match TRBD2. The germline V gene encodes CDR1 LNHDA and CDR2 SQIVND (reference sequence). There are 13 residues in the CDR3. The ends lost 6 bases at V and 2 bases at J; junction bases unmatched: 4. The CDR3 sequence is CASSSSGAYEQYF. CDR3 DNA: TGTGCCAGTAGCTCTAGCGGAGCCTACGAGCAGTACTTC.

This chain uses TRBV7-3 with TRBJ2-5; 10 nucleotides line up with TRBD1. CDR3 length: 13 residues. CDR1 and CDR2 (germline): SGHTA, FQGTGA. The junction had 2 bases not matched to a gene; V was cut back by 3 bases and J by 7 bases. The CDR3 nucleotides are TGTGCCAGCAGCTTGACAGGGGGCGGGACCCAGTACTTC. Translating gives CASSLTGGGTQYF.

The chain is built from TRBV7-8 and TRBJ2-5; D not resolved. CDR3 length equals 13 residues. Trimming removed 5 bases at V and 2 bases at J, with 9 bases between. Germline-derived CDR1 and CDR2 are SGHVS and FQNEAQ. DNA of the CDR3: TGTGCCAGCAGCCCACTACCACAAGAGACCCAGTACTTC. It specifies CASSPLPQETQYF.

CDR3 DNA sequence: TGTGCCAGCAGCTTACAGGGGTTCCAAGAGACCCAGTACTTC. This codes for CASSLQGFQETQYF. The gene calls are TRBV7-9 and TRBJ2-5; D perhaps matches TRBD1 (6 bases). Germline V lookup: CDR1 SEHNR, CDR2 FQNEAQ (reference sequence). The germline V and J ends were trimmed by 2 bases and 1 base, with 8 bases remaining between them. This CDR3 has 14 residues.

V and J are TRBV3-1 (or the pseudogene TRBV3-2) and TRBJ2-3, with D unresolved. The CDR3 contains 13 residues. Germline V gives CDR1 LGHDT, CDR2 YNNKEL (reference sequence). Trimming removed 3 bases from V and 2 bases from J, with 6 bases in between. The CDR3 spells CASSQSPTDTQYF. The CDR3 nucleotides are TGTGCCAGCAGCCAGAGCCCCACAGATACGCAGTATTTT.

This chain links TRBV7-6 with TRBJ1-3; perhaps TRBD1 as D (5 bases). The V gene's germline CDR1 is SGHVS and CDR2 FNYEAQ. The CDR3 length is 15 residues. Between the trimmed V and J ends, which lost 7 bases and 3 bases, there was a span of 16 bases. Here the CDR3 reads CASTRGAGVGNTIYF. The CDR3 nucleotides are TGTGCCAGCACCCGAGGAGCGGGGGTTGGAAACACCATATATTTT. The whole variable domain, remainder taken from reference TRBV7-6 and TRBJ1-3, is GAGVSQSPRYKVTKRGQDVALRCDPISGHVSLYWYRQALGQGPEFLTYFNYEAQQDKSGLPNDRFSAERPEGSISTLTIQRTEQRDSAMYRCASTRGAGVGNTIYFGEGSWLTVV.

As regards this clone: At one end, the junction sequence differs from germline, possibly due to a read error. This rearrangement joins TRBV14 to TRBJ2-7, with unresolved D. Germline CDR1 SGHDN, CDR2 FVKESK. The CDR3 loop spans 11 amino acids. The CDR3 loop reads CATSSGPEQYF. For the CDR3, the DNA is TGTGCCACCAGCAGTGGTCCCGAGCAGTACTTC.

The chain carries TRBV5-6 and TRBJ1-4, with D possibly being TRBD1 (5 bases). The CDR3 covers 16 residues. Trimming took 1 base from V and 2 from J, leaving 12 bases between them. The germline V gene has CDR1 SGHDT and CDR2 YYEEEE. CDR3 residues: CASSLRGLGTNEKLFF. The CDR3 DNA reads TGTGCCAGCAGCTTGAGGGGATTAGGGACTAATGAAAAACTGTTTTTT.

The chain combines TRBV7-6 with TRBJ2-7; D is unclear. The CDR3 is made up of 9 amino acids. Trimming took off 7 bases at V and 2 bases at J, with 0 bases between the two ends. Looked up from germline, CDR1 is SGHVS and CDR2 is FNYEAQ. The CDR3 sequence is CASTYEQYF. The CDR3 nucleotides read TGTGCCAGCACCTACGAGCAGTACTTC.

The V call is TRBV29-1, the J call TRBJ2-7; no clear D. Per the germline V gene, CDR1 is SQVTM and CDR2 is ANQGSEA. The V and J ends lost 4 bases and 2 bases respectively, with 12 bases between them. The CDR3 sequence is 13 residues long. The CDR3, as DNA: TGCAGCGTTGTTGGCATCCGAACCTACGAGCAGTACTTC. This translates into CSVVGIRTYEQYF.

The J gene is TRBJ1-6, the V gene TRBV25-1; no clear D gene. CDR1 and CDR2 (germline): MGHDK, SYGVNS. Trimming left V 6 bases short and J 6 bases short, with 12 bases between. This CDR3 has 14 amino acids. The CDR3 region is CASSELGPNSPLHF. CDR3 sequence (DNA): TGTGCCAGCAGCGAACTAGGGCCTAATTCACCCCTCCACTTT.

The CDR3 sequence: CATQYNTNSPLHF. The DNA for the CDR3 is TGTGCCACCCAATACAATACCAATTCACCCCTCCACTTT. The rearrangement uses TRBV24-1 and TRBJ1-6; no reliable D call. Trimming stripped 9 bases from V and 7 bases from J, with 12 bases between. Germline loops: CDR1 KGHDR, CDR2 SFDVKD. This CDR3 is 13 amino acids long.

The rearrangement uses TRBV25-1 and TRBJ1-3, with D unresolved. Germline assignment: CDR1 MGHDK and CDR2 SYGVNS. V was clipped by 1 base and J by 5 bases, with 12 bases between them. The CDR3 contains 15 residues. CDR3 sequence: CASSESKVYRNTIYF. CDR3 nucleotide sequence: TGTGCCAGCAGTGAATCTAAGGTTTATAGAAACACCATATATTTT.

This rearrangement joins TRBV7-3 to TRBJ2-3, with D tentatively TRBD1 or TRBD2 (5 bases each). The CDR3 is 16 residues long. CDR1 and CDR2 from the germline V gene are SGHTA and FQGTGA. Trimming pared 2 bases from V and 1 base from J, leaving 13 bases between. CDR3 in amino acids: CASSLDFGARTDTQYF. The CDR3 bases are TGTGCCAGCAGCTTAGACTTCGGGGCCCGCACAGATACGCAGTATTTT.

The chain joins TRBV6-2 or TRBV6-3 to TRBJ1-5; D possibly corresponds to TRBD1 (5 bases). Germline V CDR1 and CDR2: MNHEY, SVGEGT. V was trimmed by 0 bases and J by 5 bases, leaving 14 bases between them. This CDR3 is 16 amino acids long. Written as DNA, the CDR3 is TGTGCCAGCAGTTACTCGAGCCTGGGGGGGGATCAGCCCCAGCATTTT. Translation gives CASSYSSLGGDQPQHF.

The table lists this clone with a count of one. V usage is TRBV2 and J usage is TRBJ1-1; D call uncertain. CDR3 size: 13 residues. Trimming shortened V by 3 bases and J by 0 bases, and 5 bases separated the two germline ends. The germline CDR1 and CDR2 sequences are SNHLY and FYNNEI. The CDR3 loop reads CASSEEMNTEAFF. As DNA, the CDR3 is TGTGCCAGCAGTGAGGAGATGAACACTGAAGCTTTCTTT.

The chain combines TRBV7-2 with TRBJ2-5; 9 bases are shared with TRBD2. CDR1 is SGHTA, CDR2 FQGNSA, per germline. V was pared by 5 bases and J by 5 bases, with 15 bases of the junction left unmatched. The length of the CDR3 is 17 residues. The CDR3 DNA reads as TGTGCCAGCAGCCGCCGGGGGAAGCGGGGGGTTACGGAGACCCAGTACTTC. Amino acid sequence: CASSRRGKRGVTETQYF.

V is TRBV7-6 and J is TRBJ1-6; possibly TRBD1 for D (5 bases). This CDR3 region has 17 residues. Trimming removed 5 bases from V and 7 bases from J, with 21 bases in between. Germline V gene lookup returns CDR1 SGHVS and CDR2 FNYEAQ. CDR3 sequence (DNA): TGTGCCAGCAGCCACCCTAAGTTGGGGGAGGCAAATTCACCCCTCCACTTT. Translation gives CASSHPKLGEANSPLHF.

Comments on this clone: Other nucleotide sequences in the sample specify the same CDR3. The chain carries TRBV18 and TRBJ2-7; no definite D call. Germline loops: CDR1 KGHSH, CDR2 LQKENI. V lost 3 bases and J lost 4, with 4 bases in between. CDR3 length equals 11 residues. CDR3 DNA sequence: TGTGCCAGCTCACCGGGATACGAGCAGTACTTC. Translation gives CASSPGYEQYF.

This chain joins TRBV4-2 and TRBJ2-7; D remains unclear. Germline V gene lookup returns CDR1 LGHNA and CDR2 YNFKEQ. The CDR3 has 15 residues. V gave up 0 bases and J gave up 0 bases, with 9 bases separating them. The CDR3 protein is CASSQDLGPSYEQYF. Written as DNA, the CDR3 is TGTGCCAGCAGCCAAGATTTAGGTCCCTCCTACGAGCAGTACTTC.

The chain recombines TRBV9 with TRBJ2-3; no definite D call. Trimming left V 1 base short and J 0 bases short, with 9 bases between. The CDR3 has 15 amino acids. Looked up from germline, CDR1 is SGDLS and CDR2 is YYNGEE. CDR3 coding DNA: TGTGCCAGCAGCGTAACCTTTTCTAGCACAGATACGCAGTATTTT. It specifies CASSVTFSSTDTQYF.